These 25 T cell receptor beta chains originate from one sample sequenced in a study of T cell responses to AZD1222 COVID-19 vaccine. Data came from immunoSEQ multiplex PCR; TCRdb stores just in-frame clones and leaves some out. The table includes 90,000 to 120,000 clones, about 94% detected once. This material consisted of peripheral blood, taken on day 0 of AZD1222 vaccination. These receptors came from an adult in good health.

This clone was recorded a few times. V is TRBV21-1 and J is TRBJ2-2. TRBV21-1 is annotated as a pseudogene. The CDR3 is 13 amino acids. The CDR3 nucleotides are TGTGCCAGCAGCAAGCCGAACACCGGGGAGCTGTTTTTT. Translating gives CASSKPNTGELFF.

This clone has only one observation. The chain has TRBV5-4 and TRBJ2-3; D is possibly TRBD2 (5 bases). The V and J ends lost 1 base and 2 bases respectively, with 14 bases between them. Germline CDR1 and CDR2: SGHNT and YYREEE (reference sequence). The CDR3 spans 16 residues. The CDR3 bases are TGTGCCAGCAGCTTGAAATGGCTAGCCGACACAGATACGCAGTATTTT. Translation gives CASSLKWLADTDTQYF.

The chain employs TRBV6-1 and TRBJ1-5, with 7 bases matching TRBD1. The CDR3 loop spans 15 amino acids. The germline gives CDR1 MNHNS, CDR2 SASEGT. Trimming took 1 base from V and 7 from J; bases not matched to a gene: 7. CDR3 protein: CASSEGAGGGQPQHF. In DNA, the CDR3 is TGTGCCAGCAGTGAAGGGGCAGGGGGTGGGCAGCCCCAGCATTTT.

The V and J genes are TRBV5-6 and TRBJ1-6, with 8 bases matching TRBD1. The CDR3 contains 16 residues. Germline CDR1 reads SGHDT; CDR2 reads YYEEEE. V dropped 4 bases and J dropped 3; count of bases not matched to a gene: 6. CDR3 sequence: CASSPQGGRYNSPLHF. CDR3 DNA: TGTGCCAGCAGCCCACAGGGGGGACGCTATAATTCACCCCTCCACTTT.

V is TRBV19 and J is TRBJ1-5; D gene ambiguous. This CDR3 comprises 15 residues. Germline CDR1 reads LNHDA; CDR2 reads SQIVND (reference sequence). Trimming cost V 3 bases and J 3 bases, with 12 bases left between them. CDR3 in amino acids: CASSIFRGNNQPQHF. The CDR3, as DNA: TGTGCCAGTAGTATTTTCAGAGGTAACAATCAGCCCCAGCATTTT.

The CDR3 loop is CASSLQRSRYEQYF. CDR3 coding DNA: TGTGCCAGCAGCCTGCAAAGGAGTCGGTACGAGCAGTACTTC. This chain connects TRBV14 to TRBJ2-7; D is unresolved. The CDR3 contains 14 residues. V was clipped by 4 bases and J by 4 bases, with 14 bases between them. Germline V lookup: CDR1 SGHDN, CDR2 FVKESK.

V usage is TRBV18 and J usage is TRBJ1-5, with D tentatively TRBD1 (5 bases). The germline CDR1 and CDR2 sequences are KGHSH and LQKENI. Trimming left V 2 bases short and J 3 bases short, with 14 bases between. CDR3 length: 16 amino acids. The CDR3 DNA reads as TGTGCCAGCTCACCAGCCGGGGGTGGGCCCAATCAGCCCCAGCATTTT. It encodes CASSPAGGGPNQPQHF.

The DNA for the CDR3 is TGTGCCAGCAGCTTGCGGGGGGGCACATCCTACGAGCAGTACTTC. This encodes CASSLRGGTSYEQYF. The chain recombines TRBV5-6 with TRBJ2-7, with 8 nucleotides matching TRBD2. CDR1 is SGHDT, CDR2 YYEEEE, per germline. The CDR3 runs to 15 residues. The ends lost 1 base at V and 1 base at J; junction bases unmatched: 4.

This chain joins TRBV19 and TRBJ1-1; D remains ambiguous. V gave up 6 bases and J gave up 0 bases, with 11 bases separating them. Germline CDR1 LNHDA, CDR2 SQIVND (reference sequence). This CDR3 has 14 amino acids. CDR3 sequence: CASSRLSLNTEAFF. CDR3 nucleotides: TGTGCCAGTAGCCGGTTATCGTTGAACACTGAAGCTTTCTTT. Variable domain in full (rest from reference TRBV19 and TRBJ1-1): DGGITQSPKYLFRKEGQNVTLSCEQNLNHDAMYWYRQDPGQGLRLIYYSQIVNDFQKGDIAEGYSVSREKKESFPLTVTSAQKNPTAFYLCASSRLSLNTEAFFGQGTRLTVV.

The chain links TRBV28 to TRBJ1-2; no clear D gene. This CDR3 region has 11 residues. Trimming stripped 10 bases from V and 6 bases from J, with 12 bases between. The germline gives CDR1 MDHEN, CDR2 SYDVKM. The CDR3 coding sequence is TGTGCCACCCTTCGAGTGGATGGCTACACCTTC. Its translation: CATLRVDGYTF.

CDR3 protein: CAWARGVARSGANVLTF. For the CDR3, the DNA is TGTGCCTGGGCCCGGGGGGTTGCCCGCTCTGGGGCCAACGTCCTGACTTTC. The V call is TRBV30, the J call TRBJ2-6; 7 positions match TRBD2. CDR3 length equals 17 residues. J gave up 0 bases and V 5 bases, and 10 bases lay outside the gene matches. Germline CDR1 and CDR2: GTSNPN and SVGIG (reference sequence).

The rearrangement links TRBV4-3 to TRBJ2-7, with D tentatively TRBD1 or TRBD2 (5 bases each). The length of the CDR3 is 13 residues. Deletions cut 0 bases from V and 6 bases from J, with 9 bases between. The germline V gene encodes CDR1 LGHNA and CDR2 YSLEER. The CDR3 bases are TGCGCCAGCAGCCAAGATCTTGGGGGCGAGCAGTACTTC. Its translation is CASSQDLGGEQYF.

The chain combines TRBV27 with TRBJ2-5; 10 nucleotides agree with TRBD2. CDR3 length equals 16 residues. Germline V gene lookup returns CDR1 MNHEY and CDR2 SMNVEV (reference sequence). The V gene end was trimmed by 9 bases and the J gene end by 0 bases; junction bases not matched to a gene: 10. The CDR3 here is CARVGGLAGDQETQYF. The CDR3 bases are TGTGCCAGGGTCGGTGGGCTAGCGGGGGACCAAGAGACCCAGTACTTC.

The chain employs TRBV6-5 and TRBJ2-7; D is unresolved. With 2 bases removed from V and 4 bases from J, the gap between germline ends came to 6 bases. The CDR3 covers 12 residues. Germline loops: CDR1 MNHEY, CDR2 SVGAGI. The CDR3 reads CASSYPEYEQYF. CDR3 bases: TGTGCCAGCAGTTACCCAGAGTACGAGCAGTACTTC.

J is TRBJ1-1 and V is TRBV4-1; D unresolved. This CDR3 is 14 amino acids long. With 2 bases removed from V and 7 bases from J, the gap between germline ends came to 14 bases. Germline V gene sequence: CDR1 MGHRA, CDR2 YSYEKL. The CDR3 sequence is CASSQISKVNEAFF. The CDR3 coding sequence is TGCGCCAGCAGCCAAATTAGCAAAGTCAATGAAGCTTTCTTT.

The V call is TRBV5-1, the J call TRBJ1-3; D remains ambiguous. Germline CDR1 SGHRS, CDR2 YFSETQ. With 2 bases removed from V and 3 bases from J, the gap between germline ends came to 9 bases. CDR3 length equals 14 residues. CDR3 sequence reads: CASSLVGDGNTIYF. CDR3 sequence (DNA): TGCGCCAGCAGCTTAGTCGGAGATGGAAACACCATATATTTT.

V and J are TRBV5-1 and TRBJ1-6; 7 bases match TRBD1. The CDR3 length is 15 residues. Germline assignment: CDR1 SGHRS and CDR2 YFSETQ. The junction had 9 bases not matched to a gene; V was cut back by 3 bases and J by 9 bases. In DNA form, the CDR3 reads TGCGCCAGCAGCTCGGGACAGCAAACAACTTCACCCCTCCACTTT. It codes for CASSSGQQTTSPLHF.

The chain carries TRBV7-9 and TRBJ1-3; D may be TRBD1 (6 bases). Germline lookup yields CDR1 SEHNR and CDR2 FQNEAQ (reference sequence). This CDR3 is 14 amino acids long. Trimming removed 6 bases at V and 2 bases at J, with 11 bases between. The CDR3: CASSWGQTGNTIYF. The DNA of the CDR3 is TGTGCCAGCAGTTGGGGACAAACTGGAAACACCATATATTTT. Complete variable domain (other parts from reference TRBV7-9 and TRBJ1-3): DTGVSQNPRHKITKRGQNVTFRCDPISEHNRLYWYRQTLGQGPEFLTYFQNEAQLEKSRLLSDRFSAERPKGSFSTLEIQRTEQGDSAMYLCASSWGQTGNTIYFGEGSWLTVV.

The rearrangement links TRBV20-1 to TRBJ1-4; D might be TRBD1 (5 bases). Germline V gene lookup returns CDR1 DFQATT and CDR2 SNEGSKA (reference sequence). This CDR3 contains 14 residues. The ends were cut back, 3 bases at V and 7 bases at J, with 15 bases in the middle. The CDR3 sequence: CSASSWAGSEKLFF. CDR3 DNA sequence: TGCAGTGCTAGTTCATGGGCAGGGAGTGAAAAACTGTTTTTT.

The V gene is TRBV11-3, the J gene TRBJ2-1; 7 bases are a match to TRBD2. This CDR3 comprises 14 residues. CDR1 and CDR2 from the germline V gene are SGHNT and YENEEA. J gave up 5 bases and V 5 bases, and 6 bases lay outside the gene matches. The chain's CDR3 is CASSKAGENNEQFF. CDR3 bases: TGTGCCAGCAGCAAGGCGGGGGAAAACAATGAGCAGTTCTTC.

The J gene is TRBJ1-6, the V gene TRBV28; no reliable D call. Trimming pared 4 bases from V and 4 bases from J, leaving 11 bases between. Looked up from germline, CDR1 is MDHEN and CDR2 is SYDVKM. CDR3 length: 15 residues. The CDR3 loop is CASSSVDLYNSPLHF. The CDR3 DNA sequence: TGTGCCAGCAGTTCCGTGGACCTTTATAATTCACCCCTCCACTTT.

The chain has TRBV7-2 and TRBJ2-1; 8 nucleotides line up with TRBD1. Germline CDR1 and CDR2: SGHTA and FQGNSA. The CDR3 covers 12 residues. The V and J ends lost 4 bases and 10 bases, in that order; junction bases with no gene match: 3. CDR3 sequence reads: CASSWTGIEQFF. The CDR3 nucleotides are TGTGCCAGCAGCTGGACAGGGATCGAGCAGTTCTTC.

The chain joins TRBV9 to TRBJ2-2; TRBD1 is a possible D gene (6 bases). The V gene's germline CDR1 is SGDLS and CDR2 YYNGEE. Deletions cut 0 bases from V and 1 base from J, with 10 bases between. The CDR3 runs 16 residues. CDR3 protein: CASSVVGRGNTGELFF. As DNA, the CDR3 is TGTGCCAGCAGCGTAGTAGGCAGGGGGAACACCGGGGAGCTGTTTTTT.

This clone showed up just a few times. This rearrangement joins TRBV4-1 to TRBJ1-1; D is unclear. The CDR3 loop spans 16 amino acids. Germline CDR1 MGHRA, CDR2 YSYEKL. The germline V and J ends were trimmed by 0 bases and 11 bases, with 22 bases remaining between them. In DNA form, the CDR3 reads TGCGCCAGCAGCCAAGATTGGATGGGCGGCCGAAACGCCGCTTTCTTT. Protein: CASSQDWMGGRNAAFF.

The genes are TRBV28 and TRBJ1-2; the D gene is possibly TRBD1 (5 bases). The V gene lost 9 bases and the J gene lost 6 bases, with 32 bases spanning the gap. Germline assignment: CDR1 MDHEN and CDR2 SYDVKM. The CDR3 totals 18 residues. The DNA of the CDR3 is TGTGCCAGTCCAATTATTAGTCCCCTTTACGGGACCACCGATGGCTACACCTTC. Encoded protein: CASPIISPLYGTTDGYTF.